One and the same sample provided the 19 T cell receptor beta chains below, sequenced in a study of T cell responses to AZD1222 COVID-19 vaccine. Profiled with immunoSEQ multiplex PCR; TCRdb holds only in-frame clones, not every one. The data show 120,000 to 150,000 clones, more than 80% seen once. This sample comprised peripheral blood, obtained on day 0 of AZD1222 vaccination. Every receptor here comes from an adult in good health.

A single count supports this clone. The chain employs TRBV18 and TRBJ1-2; 8 bases align to TRBD1. Unmatched junction bases numbered 6, after V lost 3 bases and J lost 6 bases. The CDR3 is 14 amino acids. Germline CDR1 reads KGHSH; CDR2 reads LQKENI. The CDR3 DNA reads as TGTGCCAGCTCACCTGTCAGGGGGCGCGATGGCTACACCTTC. Translated: CASSPVRGRDGYTF.

This rearrangement joins TRBV5-1 to TRBJ2-1; 14 bases are shared with TRBD2. The CDR3 loop spans 15 amino acids. CDR1 SGHRS and CDR2 YFSETQ come from the germline V gene. V was clipped by 3 bases and J by 9 bases; unmatched bases: 5. The CDR3 is CASSYGLAGGPEQFF. CDR3 in DNA: TGCGCCAGCAGCTATGGACTAGCGGGAGGACCTGAGCAGTTCTTC.

The chain couples TRBV4-3 to TRBJ2-3; D perhaps matches TRBD2 (7 bases). The CDR3 length is 18 residues. Trimming left V 0 bases short and J 2 bases short, with 18 bases between. In germline, CDR1 is LGHNA, CDR2 YSLEER. The DNA of the CDR3 is TGCGCCAGCAGCCAAGACTCCGGGGGGACAACACCCACAGATACGCAGTATTTT. Translating it yields CASSQDSGGTTPTDTQYF.

The V call is TRBV27, the J call TRBJ1-6; no reliable D call. The CDR3 has 16 amino acids. Germline-derived CDR1 and CDR2 are MNHEY and SMNVEV (reference sequence). Trimming removed 5 bases at V and 2 bases at J, with 13 bases between. CDR3 sequence: CASSLREPAYNSPLHF. CDR3 nucleotides: TGTGCCAGCAGTCTTAGGGAGCCCGCCTATAATTCACCCCTCCACTTT.

The V gene is TRBV15, the J gene TRBJ1-6; TRBD1 agrees at 10 bases. V shed 0 bases, J shed 10 bases, and the junction held 6 bases outside the gene matches. The CDR3 totals 16 residues. CDR1 LNHNV and CDR2 YYDKDF come from the germline V gene (reference sequence). The CDR3 region is CATSRDRTGGGSPLHF. DNA of the CDR3: TGTGCCACCAGCAGAGATCGGACAGGGGGGGGCTCACCCCTCCACTTT.

The sample holds a few counts of this clone. The V gene is TRBV3-1 (or the pseudogene TRBV3-2), the J gene TRBJ1-6; D may be TRBD1 (6 bases). The germline V gene encodes CDR1 LGHDT and CDR2 YNNKEL (reference sequence). Trimming left V 4 bases short and J 9 bases short, with 10 bases between. This CDR3 has 13 residues. CDR3 amino acids: CASSRGQPSPLHF. The CDR3 DNA reads TGTGCCAGCAGCCGGGGACAACCTTCACCCCTCCACTTT.

The CDR3, as DNA: TGTGCCAGCAGCGTAGAGGTAGCGGGAGCCTACAATGAGCAGTTCTTC. This gives the protein CASSVEVAGAYNEQFF. This rearrangement joins TRBV9 to TRBJ2-1; 9 nucleotides align to TRBD2. Looked up from germline, CDR1 is SGDLS and CDR2 is YYNGEE. V lost 0 bases, J lost 2 bases, and 3 bases stayed unmatched. This CDR3 comprises 16 residues.

The chain links TRBV5-1 to TRBJ2-1, with D unresolved. Germline-derived CDR1 and CDR2 are SGHRS and YFSETQ. V lost 3 bases to trimming and J lost 4 bases, with 8 bases between them. CDR3 length equals 13 residues. CDR3 DNA sequence: TGCGCCAGCAGCTCCGGACGGTACAATGAGCAGTTCTTC. Protein product: CASSSGRYNEQFF.

This chain links TRBV3-1 (or the pseudogene TRBV3-2) with TRBJ2-7; no definite D call. Germline loops: CDR1 LGHDT, CDR2 YNNKEL (reference sequence). V shed 1 base and J shed 4 bases, with 14 bases lying between them. The length of the CDR3 is 15 residues. CDR3 DNA: TGTGCCAGCAGCCAAGGAGTGGTACTATGGTACGAGCAGTACTTC. Protein: CASSQGVVLWYEQYF.

The rearrangement links TRBV4-2 to TRBJ2-4, with unresolved D. V lost 1 base to trimming and J lost 0 bases, with 16 bases between them. Germline V gene sequence: CDR1 LGHNA, CDR2 YNFKEQ. The CDR3 covers 18 residues. The CDR3 loop is CASSQGSSGSLAKNIQYF. CDR3 DNA: TGTGCCAGCAGCCAAGGGTCCTCCGGGTCACTAGCCAAAAACATTCAGTACTTC.

The rearrangement joins TRBV6-5 to TRBJ1-2, with D tentatively TRBD1 (5 bases). Germline CDR1 and CDR2: MNHEY and SVGAGI. The V end was cut by 1 base, the J end by 6 bases, with 18 bases between. The CDR3 covers 16 residues. The CDR3 region is CASSYFSGREVDGYTF. CDR3 DNA: TGTGCCAGCAGTTACTTCTCGGGCAGGGAGGTGGATGGCTACACCTTC.

This chain joins TRBV4-3 and TRBJ2-1; TRBD2 is a possible D gene (6 bases). The CDR3 is 15 amino acids. Germline values: CDR1 LGHNA, CDR2 YSLEER. Trimming took 0 bases from V and 4 from J, leaving 10 bases between them. The CDR3 DNA sequence: TGCGCCAGCAGCCAAGATGGGGAGGCTTACAATGAGCAGTTCTTC. Its translation: CASSQDGEAYNEQFF.

The chain couples TRBV6-1 to TRBJ1-1, with D possibly TRBD1 on 5 matching bases. The V and J ends lost 0 bases and 4 bases respectively, with 9 bases between them. The CDR3 runs 14 residues. Germline-derived CDR1 and CDR2 are MNHNS and SASEGT. Written as DNA, the CDR3 is TGTGCCAGCAGTGAAGCGGGGGTCTCCACTGAAGCTTTCTTT. Encoded protein: CASSEAGVSTEAFF.

V usage is TRBV9 and J usage is TRBJ2-1, with TRBD1 matching 10 bases. Germline CDR1 and CDR2: SGDLS and YYNGEE. This CDR3 contains 16 residues. The ends lost 0 bases at V and 3 bases at J; junction bases unmatched: 3. The CDR3: CASSVVGQGDYNEQFF. The CDR3 DNA sequence: TGTGCCAGCAGCGTAGTAGGACAGGGGGACTACAATGAGCAGTTCTTC.

The chain recombines TRBV19 with TRBJ2-1; no reliable D call. Germline-derived CDR1 and CDR2 are LNHDA and SQIVND (reference sequence). This CDR3 comprises 17 residues. V was shortened by 4 bases and J by 6 bases, with 22 bases between the two germline ends. In DNA form, the CDR3 reads TGTGCCAGTAGTACTCCCTTCACACGGGCGGTTGGCAATGAGCAGTTCTTC. Translating it yields CASSTPFTRAVGNEQFF.

The chain recombines TRBV6-5 with TRBJ1-1; no reliable D call. The germline gives CDR1 MNHEY, CDR2 SVGAGI. CDR3 length equals 11 residues. V lost 8 bases and J lost 1, with 5 bases in between. CDR3 sequence: CASGWNTEAFF. The CDR3, as DNA: TGTGCCAGCGGTTGGAACACTGAAGCTTTCTTT.

This clone appeared once. The V gene is TRBV7-2, the J gene TRBJ2-7; 10 nucleotides agree with TRBD2. The CDR3 has 16 residues. With V trimmed by 4 bases and J by 3 bases, 9 bases remained unmatched. The germline CDR1 and CDR2 sequences are SGHTA and FQGNSA. CDR3 DNA: TGTGCCAGCAGCTCGCACCTCCGGACTAGCGGCTACGAGCAGTACTTC. Protein sequence: CASSSHLRTSGYEQYF.

As concerns this clone: The junction departs from the called germline gene at one end, perhaps through a read error. The V call is TRBV7-2, the J call TRBJ1-2; D is perhaps TRBD1 (5 bases). Germline V gives CDR1 SGHTA, CDR2 FQGNSA. The CDR3 sequence is 14 residues long. Here the CDR3 reads CASSLAQGWDGYTF. The CDR3 region has the DNA TGTGCCAGCAGCCTAGCCCAGGGCTGGGACGGCTACACCTTC.

The V gene is TRBV5-6, the J gene TRBJ1-2; 7 bases map to TRBD1. The CDR3 is 19 amino acids. J lost 5 bases, V lost 4 bases, and 23 bases had no gene match. Germline V gene lookup returns CDR1 SGHDT and CDR2 YYEEEE. The chain's CDR3 is CASSPWRSGRGKGGYGYTF. The CDR3 DNA reads TGTGCCAGCAGCCCGTGGAGGTCGGGCAGGGGGAAAGGCGGGTATGGCTACACCTTC.